This is a list of T cell receptor beta chains from one sample in a study of blood T cells in healthy people across ages. TCRdb analysed the 5' RACE reads with MiXCR anew, one entry per CDR3 protein. Among approximately 1,000,000 distinct CDR3 sequences listed, roughly two fifths were seen once. The sample taken for sequencing was blood. Receptors were obtained from a man between 18 and 35 years old in good health. Both conserved end residues are part of each CDR3. The D gene is left open where the match is weak. Size is omitted from some rows. Given values are once, few, many or a class for expanded clones.

j_gene: TRBJ2-3
abundance: many
d_gene: .
v_gene: TRBV3-1
CDR3aa: CASSQDRFTDTQYF
CDR3nt: TGTGCCAGCAGCCAAGACAGGTTCACAGATACGCAGTATTTT

j_gene: TRBJ1-1
abundance: .
d_gene: .
v_gene: TRBV28
CDR3aa: CASSLPRGAVNTEAFF
CDR3nt: TGTGCCAGCAGTCTCCCTCGGGGGGCCGTAAACACTGAAGCTTTCTTT

j_gene: TRBJ2-1
abundance: few
d_gene: .
v_gene: TRBV28
CDR3aa: CASRYYRDSIYNEQFF
CDR3nt: TGTGCCAGCAGATACTATCGGGACTCCATCTACAATGAGCAGTTCTTC

j_gene: TRBJ1-6
abundance: once
d_gene: .
v_gene: TRBV4-3
CDR3aa: CASSQEPRTENSPLHF
CDR3nt: TGCGCCAGCAGCCAAGAGCCTCGGACAGAGAATTCACCCCTCCACTTT

j_gene: TRBJ2-1
abundance: few
d_gene: .
v_gene: TRBV10-3
CDR3aa: CAISEDKGGYNEQFF
CDR3nt: TGTGCCATCAGTGAGGACAAGGGAGGCTACAATGAGCAGTTCTTC

j_gene: TRBJ1-1
abundance: .
d_gene: TRBD1
v_gene: TRBV7-2
CDR3aa: CASSWTGSENTEAFF
CDR3nt: TGTGCCAGCAGCTGGACAGGGTCGGAGAACACTGAAGCTTTCTTT

j_gene: TRBJ1-5
abundance: .
d_gene: .
v_gene: TRBV24-1
CDR3aa: CATSRPLVQPQHF
CDR3nt: TGTGCCACCAGCCGCCCCCTGGTCCAGCCCCAGCATTTT

j_gene: TRBJ1-1
abundance: few
d_gene: TRBD1
v_gene: TRBV2
CDR3aa: CASRPLRGQGKAFF
CDR3nt: TGTGCCAGCAGGCCCCTTAGAGGACAGGGCAAAGCTTTCTTT

j_gene: TRBJ2-3
abundance: .
d_gene: TRBD2
v_gene: TRBV28
CDR3aa: CASSPPSGHTDTQYF
CDR3nt: TGTGCCAGCAGTCCCCCTAGCGGACACACAGATACGCAGTATTTT

j_gene: TRBJ2-3
abundance: few
d_gene: .
v_gene: TRBV7-9
CDR3aa: CASSLHEEADTQYF
CDR3nt: TGTGCCAGCAGCCTACACGAGGAAGCAGATACGCAGTATTTT

j_gene: TRBJ2-5
abundance: few
d_gene: TRBD2
v_gene: TRBV7-2
CDR3aa: CASSSGLLETQYF
CDR3nt: TGTGCCAGCAGCTCGGGACTATTAGAGACCCAGTACTTC

j_gene: TRBJ2-5
abundance: .
d_gene: TRBD1
v_gene: TRBV5-1
CDR3aa: CASTPGTEQETQYF
CDR3nt: TGCGCCAGTACCCCCGGGACAGAACAAGAGACCCAGTACTTC

j_gene: TRBJ2-1
abundance: few
d_gene: .
v_gene: TRBV6-2/TRBV6-3
CDR3aa: CASSYRVGEQFF
CDR3nt: TGTGCCAGCAGTTATCGGGTCGGGGAGCAGTTCTTC

j_gene: TRBJ2-3
abundance: .
d_gene: .
v_gene: TRBV27
CDR3aa: CASSLSYGVTDTQYF
CDR3nt: TGTGCCAGCAGTTTATCGTACGGGGTGACAGATACGCAGTATTTT

j_gene: TRBJ2-3
abundance: .
d_gene: .
v_gene: TRBV28
CDR3aa: CASSSLLTDTQYF
CDR3nt: TGTGCCAGCAGTTCACTCCTTACAGATACGCAGTATTTT

j_gene: TRBJ2-5
abundance: few
d_gene: .
v_gene: TRBV29-1
CDR3aa: CSVDWGRDQETQYF
CDR3nt: TGCAGCGTTGATTGGGGGCGCGACCAAGAGACCCAGTACTTC

j_gene: TRBJ1-2
abundance: once
d_gene: .
v_gene: TRBV6-2/TRBV6-3
CDR3aa: CASRIIDGGYTF
CDR3nt: TGTGCCAGCAGAATCATAGACGGTGGCTACACCTTC

j_gene: TRBJ1-1
abundance: .
d_gene: .
v_gene: TRBV20-1
CDR3aa: CSASRASEAFF
CDR3nt: TGCAGTGCTAGTCGGGCGAGTGAAGCTTTCTTT

j_gene: TRBJ2-3
abundance: many
d_gene: .
v_gene: TRBV7-2
CDR3aa: CASSLEMADTQYF
CDR3nt: TGTGCCAGCAGCTTAGAGATGGCGGATACGCAGTATTTT

j_gene: TRBJ2-5
abundance: .
d_gene: .
v_gene: TRBV5-1
CDR3aa: CASSSVSKTQYF
CDR3nt: TGCGCCAGCAGCTCCGTATCGAAGACCCAGTACTTC

j_gene: TRBJ2-3
abundance: few
d_gene: TRBD2
v_gene: TRBV25-1
CDR3aa: CASSESPLAGTDTQYF
CDR3nt: TGTGCCAGCAGTGAATCTCCACTAGCGGGCACAGATACGCAGTATTTT

j_gene: TRBJ2-5
abundance: .
d_gene: .
v_gene: TRBV6-5
CDR3aa: CASRNPQETQYF
CDR3nt: TGTGCCAGCAGAAACCCCCAAGAGACCCAGTACTTC

j_gene: TRBJ1-2
abundance: many
d_gene: TRBD1
v_gene: TRBV28
CDR3aa: CASSSTGVVYGYTF
CDR3nt: TGTGCCAGCAGTTCTACAGGGGTCGTCTATGGCTACACCTTC

j_gene: TRBJ2-7
abundance: few
d_gene: TRBD1
v_gene: TRBV9
CDR3aa: CASSGGTGIYEQYF
CDR3nt: TGTGCCAGCAGCGGCGGGACAGGCATCTACGAGCAGTACTTC

j_gene: TRBJ1-4
abundance: .
d_gene: .
v_gene: TRBV7-8
CDR3aa: CASSLANKGGKLFF
CDR3nt: TGTGCCAGCAGCTTAGCGAACAAAGGAGGAAAACTGTTTTTT

j_gene: TRBJ2-5
abundance: .
d_gene: .
v_gene: TRBV6-1
CDR3aa: CASSELFRDHQETQYF
CDR3nt: TGTGCCAGCAGTGAACTTTTTAGAGATCACCAAGAGACCCAGTACTTC

j_gene: TRBJ2-5
abundance: few
d_gene: TRBD2
v_gene: TRBV10-3
CDR3aa: CAISDLAGNQETQYF
CDR3nt: TGTGCCATCAGTGATTTAGCGGGGAACCAAGAGACCCAGTACTTC

j_gene: TRBJ2-7
abundance: few
d_gene: TRBD1
v_gene: TRBV4-1
CDR3aa: CASSPQGESYNEQYF
CDR3nt: TGCGCCAGCAGCCCACAGGGGGAATCCTACAATGAGCAGTACTTC

j_gene: TRBJ1-2
abundance: .
d_gene: .
v_gene: TRBV12-3/TRBV12-4
CDR3aa: CASGRGQDYGYTF
CDR3nt: TGTGCCAGCGGGCGGGGCCAGGACTATGGCTACACCTTC

j_gene: TRBJ1-5
abundance: few
d_gene: TRBD1
v_gene: TRBV20-1
CDR3aa: CSARRQGDGGNQPQHF
CDR3nt: TGCAGTGCTAGACGACAGGGGGATGGTGGCAATCAGCCCCAGCATTTT

j_gene: TRBJ2-7
abundance: few
d_gene: .
v_gene: TRBV21-1
CDR3aa: CASSKHQTGVFEQYF
CDR3nt: TGTGCCAGCAGCAAACATCAGACAGGGGTGTTCGAGCAGTACTTC

j_gene: TRBJ2-5
abundance: few
d_gene: .
v_gene: TRBV5-1
CDR3aa: CASSFTSMETQYF
CDR3nt: TGCGCCAGCAGCTTTACTAGCATGGAGACCCAGTACTTC

j_gene: TRBJ1-5
abundance: .
d_gene: .
v_gene: TRBV20-1
CDR3aa: CSARRGGTQPQHF
CDR3nt: TGCAGTGCTAGGAGAGGCGGTACTCAGCCCCAGCATTTT

j_gene: TRBJ1-1
abundance: .
d_gene: .
v_gene: TRBV6-6
CDR3aa: CASGKGRENTEAFF
CDR3nt: TGTGCCAGCGGCAAAGGGCGGGAGAACACTGAAGCTTTCTTT

j_gene: TRBJ1-2
abundance: .
d_gene: .
v_gene: TRBV4-1
CDR3aa: CASSPGYTYGYTF
CDR3nt: TGCGCCAGCAGCCCAGGGTATACCTATGGCTACACCTTC

j_gene: TRBJ1-1
abundance: .
d_gene: .
v_gene: TRBV2
CDR3aa: CASSGRASGITEAFF
CDR3nt: TGTGCCAGCAGTGGCAGGGCGTCGGGGATAACTGAAGCTTTCTTT

j_gene: TRBJ1-2
abundance: .
d_gene: .
v_gene: TRBV10-3
CDR3aa: CAISESEPGRTPYYGYTF
CDR3nt: TGTGCCATCAGTGAGTCGGAACCGGGACGGACTCCCTACTATGGCTACACCTTC

j_gene: TRBJ2-1
abundance: .
d_gene: .
v_gene: TRBV9
CDR3aa: CASSMSGSVSSSYNEQFF
CDR3nt: TGTGCCAGCAGCATGTCTGGGTCCGTTTCGAGCTCCTACAATGAGCAGTTCTTC

j_gene: TRBJ2-7
abundance: .
d_gene: .
v_gene: TRBV5-1
CDR3aa: CASSFERTYNEQYF
CDR3nt: TGCGCCAGCAGCTTTGAGAGGACCTACAATGAGCAGTACTTC

j_gene: TRBJ1-5
abundance: .
d_gene: .
v_gene: TRBV6-2/TRBV6-3
CDR3aa: CASSYGARQPQHF
CDR3nt: TGTGCCAGCAGTTACGGGGCGAGACAGCCCCAGCATTTT

j_gene: TRBJ1-2
abundance: once
d_gene: TRBD1
v_gene: TRBV9
CDR3aa: CASSAAIQGGNYGYTF
CDR3nt: TGTGCCAGCAGCGCAGCCATCCAGGGGGGAAACTATGGCTACACCTTC